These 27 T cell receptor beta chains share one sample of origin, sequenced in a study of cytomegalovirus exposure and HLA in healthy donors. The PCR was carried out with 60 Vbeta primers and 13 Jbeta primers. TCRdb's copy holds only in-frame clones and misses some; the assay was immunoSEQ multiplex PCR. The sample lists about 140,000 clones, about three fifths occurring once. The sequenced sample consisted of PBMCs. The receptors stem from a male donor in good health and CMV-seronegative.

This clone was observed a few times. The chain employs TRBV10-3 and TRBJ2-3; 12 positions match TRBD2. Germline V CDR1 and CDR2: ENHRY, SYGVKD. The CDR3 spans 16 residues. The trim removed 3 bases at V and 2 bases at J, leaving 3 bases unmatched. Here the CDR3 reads CAISDWTSGNTDTQYF. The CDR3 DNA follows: TGTGCCATCAGTGATTGGACTAGCGGGAACACAGATACGCAGTATTTT.

The CDR3 DNA is TGTGCCACCAGCGGAGTACTCTCTGGAAACACCATATATTTT. Its translation: CATSGVLSGNTIYF. The J gene is TRBJ1-3, the V gene TRBV15; D gene ambiguous. Germline CDR1 is LNHNV and CDR2 is YYDKDF (reference sequence). The V and J ends lost 5 bases and 0 bases respectively, with 8 bases between them. The CDR3 sequence is 14 residues long.

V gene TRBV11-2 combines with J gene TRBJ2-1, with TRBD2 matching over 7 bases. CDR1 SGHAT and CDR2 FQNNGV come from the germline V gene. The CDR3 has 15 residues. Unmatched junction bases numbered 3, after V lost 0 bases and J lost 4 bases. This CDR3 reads CASSLDPGGYNEQFF. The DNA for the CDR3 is TGTGCCAGCAGCTTAGACCCGGGGGGATACAATGAGCAGTTCTTC.

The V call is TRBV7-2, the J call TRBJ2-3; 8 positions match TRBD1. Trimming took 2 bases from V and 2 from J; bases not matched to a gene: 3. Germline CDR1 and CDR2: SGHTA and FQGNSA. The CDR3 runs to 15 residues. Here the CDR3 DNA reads TGTGCCAGCAGCTTACAGGGACAGGACACAGATACGCAGTATTTT. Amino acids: CASSLQGQDTDTQYF. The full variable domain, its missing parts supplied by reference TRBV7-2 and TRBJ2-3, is GAGVSQSPSNKVTEKGKDVELRCDPISGHTALYWYRQSLGQGLEFLIYFQGNSAPDKSGLPSDRFSAERTGGSVSTLTIQRTQQEDSAVYLCASSLQGQDTDTQYFGPGTRLTVL.

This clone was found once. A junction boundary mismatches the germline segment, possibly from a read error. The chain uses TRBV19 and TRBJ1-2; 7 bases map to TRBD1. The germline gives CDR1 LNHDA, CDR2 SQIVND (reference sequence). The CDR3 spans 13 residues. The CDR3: CASSPDREHGYPF. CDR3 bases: TGTGCCAGTAGCCCAGACAGGGAACATGGCTACCCCTTC.

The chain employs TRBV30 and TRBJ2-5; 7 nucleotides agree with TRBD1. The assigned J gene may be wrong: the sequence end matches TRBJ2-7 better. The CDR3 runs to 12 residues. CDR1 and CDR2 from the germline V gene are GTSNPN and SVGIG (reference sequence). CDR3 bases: TGTGCCTGGGGGGACAGCTCCTACGAGCAGTACTTC. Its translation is CAWGDSSYEQYF.

CDR3 in amino acids: CASSLVPRISYNEQFF. As DNA, the CDR3 is TGTGCCAGCAGCTTAGTTCCCAGAATCTCCTACAATGAGCAGTTCTTC. The chain is built from TRBV7-8 and TRBJ2-1; the D is unclear. This CDR3 has 16 amino acids. Trimming shortened V by 1 base and J by 0 bases, and 10 bases separated the two germline ends. The germline V gene encodes CDR1 SGHVS and CDR2 FQNEAQ.

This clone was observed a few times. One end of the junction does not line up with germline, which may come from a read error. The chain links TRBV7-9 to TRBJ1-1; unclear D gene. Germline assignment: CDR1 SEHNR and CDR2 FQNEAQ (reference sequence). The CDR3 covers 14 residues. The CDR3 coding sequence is TGTTCCAGCAGCCTCCTTTACCTAAACACTGAAGCTTTCTTT. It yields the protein CSSSLLYLNTEAFF.

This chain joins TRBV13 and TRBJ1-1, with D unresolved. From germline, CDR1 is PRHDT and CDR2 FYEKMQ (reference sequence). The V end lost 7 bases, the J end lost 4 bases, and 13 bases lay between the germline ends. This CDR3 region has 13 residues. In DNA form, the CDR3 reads TGTGCCAGCAACCGAGGAGGTAGCACTGAAGCTTTCTTT. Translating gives CASNRGGSTEAFF.

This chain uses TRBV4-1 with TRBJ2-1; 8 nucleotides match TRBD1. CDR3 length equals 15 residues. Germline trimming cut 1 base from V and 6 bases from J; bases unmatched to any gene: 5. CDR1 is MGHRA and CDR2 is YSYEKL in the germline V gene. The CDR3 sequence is CASSQGVTGVNEQFF. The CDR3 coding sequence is TGCGCCAGCAGCCAAGGTGTGACAGGGGTCAATGAGCAGTTCTTC.

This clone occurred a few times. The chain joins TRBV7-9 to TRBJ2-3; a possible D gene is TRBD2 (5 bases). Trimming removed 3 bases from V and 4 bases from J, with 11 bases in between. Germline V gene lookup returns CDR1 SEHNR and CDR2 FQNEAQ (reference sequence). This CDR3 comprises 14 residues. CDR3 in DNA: TGTGCCAGCAGCTTCGCCCCCGGGGCAGATACGCAGTATTTT. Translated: CASSFAPGADTQYF.

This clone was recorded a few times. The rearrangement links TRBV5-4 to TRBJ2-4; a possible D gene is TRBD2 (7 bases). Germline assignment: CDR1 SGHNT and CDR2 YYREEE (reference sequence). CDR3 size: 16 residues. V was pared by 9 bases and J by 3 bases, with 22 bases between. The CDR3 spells CATKRGGAQGKNIQYF. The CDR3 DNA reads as TGTGCCACCAAGAGGGGGGGGGCCCAGGGCAAAAACATTCAGTACTTC.

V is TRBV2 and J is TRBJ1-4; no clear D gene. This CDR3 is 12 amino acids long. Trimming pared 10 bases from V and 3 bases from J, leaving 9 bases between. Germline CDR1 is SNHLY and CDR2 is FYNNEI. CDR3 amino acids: CANIGANEKLFF. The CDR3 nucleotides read TGTGCCAACATCGGGGCTAATGAAAAACTGTTTTTT.

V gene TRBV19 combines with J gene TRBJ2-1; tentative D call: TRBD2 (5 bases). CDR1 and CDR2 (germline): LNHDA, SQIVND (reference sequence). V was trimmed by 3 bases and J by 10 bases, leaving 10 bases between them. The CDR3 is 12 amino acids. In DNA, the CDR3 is TGTGCCAGTAGTATTCGCCGGGAAGAGCAGTTCTTC. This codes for CASSIRREEQFF.

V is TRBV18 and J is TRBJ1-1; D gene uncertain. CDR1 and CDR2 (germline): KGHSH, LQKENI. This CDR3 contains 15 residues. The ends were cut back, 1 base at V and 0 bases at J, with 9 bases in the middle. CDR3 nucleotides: TGTGCCAGCTCACCACGCGGGGTGCTGAACACTGAAGCTTTCTTT. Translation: CASSPRGVLNTEAFF.

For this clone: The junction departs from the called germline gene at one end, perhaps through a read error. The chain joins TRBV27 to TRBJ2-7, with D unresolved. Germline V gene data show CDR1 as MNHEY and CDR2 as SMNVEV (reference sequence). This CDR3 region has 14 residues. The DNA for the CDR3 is TGTGCCGGCAGTTTAACCCGGAGCTCCTACGAGCAGTACTTC. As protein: CAGSLTRSSYEQYF.

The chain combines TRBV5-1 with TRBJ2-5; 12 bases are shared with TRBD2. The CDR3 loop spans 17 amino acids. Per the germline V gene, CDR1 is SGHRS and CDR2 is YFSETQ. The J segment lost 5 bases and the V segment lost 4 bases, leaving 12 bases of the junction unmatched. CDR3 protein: CASSTRTSGVLGETQYF. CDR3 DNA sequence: TGCGCCAGCAGCACACGGACTAGCGGGGTCCTCGGGGAGACCCAGTACTTC.

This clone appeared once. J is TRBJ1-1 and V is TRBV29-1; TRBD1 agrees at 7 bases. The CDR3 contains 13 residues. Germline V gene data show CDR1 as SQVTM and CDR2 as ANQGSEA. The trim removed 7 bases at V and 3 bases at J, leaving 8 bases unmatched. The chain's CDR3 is CSGKQGRDTEAFF. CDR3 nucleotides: TGCAGCGGGAAACAGGGGCGGGACACTGAAGCTTTCTTT.

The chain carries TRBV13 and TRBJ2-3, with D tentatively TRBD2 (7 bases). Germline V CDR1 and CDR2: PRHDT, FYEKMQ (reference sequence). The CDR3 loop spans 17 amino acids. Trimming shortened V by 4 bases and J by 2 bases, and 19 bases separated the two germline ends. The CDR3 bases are TGTGCCAGCAGCTGGAGGGTGAGGGGGGGTTACACAGATACGCAGTATTTT. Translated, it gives CASSWRVRGGYTDTQYF.

This chain's CDR3 is CASSLAQGEQFF. The CDR3 DNA reads as TGTGCCAGCAGCTTAGCGCAGGGGGAGCAGTTCTTC. The V and J genes are TRBV13 and TRBJ2-1, with D perhaps TRBD1 (6 bases). V lost 1 base to trimming and J lost 10 bases, with 8 bases between them. The CDR3 is 12 residues long. The V gene's germline CDR1 is PRHDT and CDR2 FYEKMQ (reference sequence).

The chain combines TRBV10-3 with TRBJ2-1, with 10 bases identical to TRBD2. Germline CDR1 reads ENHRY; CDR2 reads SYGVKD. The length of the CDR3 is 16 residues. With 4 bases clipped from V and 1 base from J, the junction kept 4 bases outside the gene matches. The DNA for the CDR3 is TGTGCCATCAGTGCACATAGCGGGGGGTCCTACAATGAGCAGTTCTTC. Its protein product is CAISAHSGGSYNEQFF.

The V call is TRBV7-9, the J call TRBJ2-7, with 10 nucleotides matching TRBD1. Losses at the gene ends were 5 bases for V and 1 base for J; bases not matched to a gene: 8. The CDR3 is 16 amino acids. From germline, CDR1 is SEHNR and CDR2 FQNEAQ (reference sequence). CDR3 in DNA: TGTGCCAGCAGCCAGCGAGTGGGACAGGGGTCCTACGAGCAGTACTTC. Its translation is CASSQRVGQGSYEQYF.

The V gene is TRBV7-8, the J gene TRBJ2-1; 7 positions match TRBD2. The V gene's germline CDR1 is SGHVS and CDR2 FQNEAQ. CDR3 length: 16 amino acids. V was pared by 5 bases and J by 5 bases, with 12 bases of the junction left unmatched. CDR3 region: CASSPTRLAANNEQFF. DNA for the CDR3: TGTGCCAGCAGCCCTACCCGGCTAGCGGCTAACAATGAGCAGTTCTTC.

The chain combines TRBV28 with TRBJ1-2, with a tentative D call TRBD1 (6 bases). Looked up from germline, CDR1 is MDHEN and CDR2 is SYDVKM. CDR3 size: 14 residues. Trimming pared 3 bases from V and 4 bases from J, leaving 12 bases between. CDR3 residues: CASSFHRDGYGYTF. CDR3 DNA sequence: TGTGCCAGCAGTTTTCACAGGGATGGCTATGGCTACACCTTC.

The CDR3 coding sequence is TGTGCCAGCAGCCTCAGGGGCCCCAGCTCCTACAATGAGCAGTTCTTC. Protein: CASSLRGPSSYNEQFF. The chain employs TRBV5-5 and TRBJ2-1; D might be TRBD1 (6 bases). The germline V gene has CDR1 SGHKS and CDR2 YYEKEE (reference sequence). Trimming took 4 bases from V and 0 from J, leaving 14 bases between them. The CDR3 is made up of 16 amino acids.

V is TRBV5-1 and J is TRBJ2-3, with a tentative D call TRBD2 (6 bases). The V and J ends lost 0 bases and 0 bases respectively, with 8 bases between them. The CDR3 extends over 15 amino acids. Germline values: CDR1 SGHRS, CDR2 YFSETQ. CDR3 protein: CASSLEGRSTDTQYF. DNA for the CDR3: TGCGCCAGCAGCTTGGAGGGGAGGAGCACAGATACGCAGTATTTT.

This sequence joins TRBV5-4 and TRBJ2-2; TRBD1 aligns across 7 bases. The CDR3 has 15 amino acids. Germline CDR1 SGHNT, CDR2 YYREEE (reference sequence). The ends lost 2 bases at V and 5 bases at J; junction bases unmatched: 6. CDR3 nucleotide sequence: TGTGCCAGCAGCTTAAAGACAGGGATGACCGGGGAGCTGTTTTTT. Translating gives CASSLKTGMTGELFF.